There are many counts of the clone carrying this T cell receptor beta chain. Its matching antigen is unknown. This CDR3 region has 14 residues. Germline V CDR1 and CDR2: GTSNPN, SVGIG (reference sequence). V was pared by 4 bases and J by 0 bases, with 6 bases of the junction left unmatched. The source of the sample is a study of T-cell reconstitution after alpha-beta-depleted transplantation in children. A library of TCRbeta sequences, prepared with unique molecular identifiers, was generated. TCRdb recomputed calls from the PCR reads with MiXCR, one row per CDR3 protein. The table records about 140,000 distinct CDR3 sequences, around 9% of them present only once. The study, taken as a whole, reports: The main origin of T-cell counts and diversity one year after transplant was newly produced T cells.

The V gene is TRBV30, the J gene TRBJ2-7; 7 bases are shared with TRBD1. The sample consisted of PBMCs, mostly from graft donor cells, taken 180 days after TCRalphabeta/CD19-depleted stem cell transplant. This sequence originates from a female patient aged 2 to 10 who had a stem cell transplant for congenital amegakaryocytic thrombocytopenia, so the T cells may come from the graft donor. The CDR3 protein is CAWTSQGNSYEQYF. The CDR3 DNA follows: TGTGCCTGGACTTCACAGGGGAACTCCTACGAGCAGTACTTC.